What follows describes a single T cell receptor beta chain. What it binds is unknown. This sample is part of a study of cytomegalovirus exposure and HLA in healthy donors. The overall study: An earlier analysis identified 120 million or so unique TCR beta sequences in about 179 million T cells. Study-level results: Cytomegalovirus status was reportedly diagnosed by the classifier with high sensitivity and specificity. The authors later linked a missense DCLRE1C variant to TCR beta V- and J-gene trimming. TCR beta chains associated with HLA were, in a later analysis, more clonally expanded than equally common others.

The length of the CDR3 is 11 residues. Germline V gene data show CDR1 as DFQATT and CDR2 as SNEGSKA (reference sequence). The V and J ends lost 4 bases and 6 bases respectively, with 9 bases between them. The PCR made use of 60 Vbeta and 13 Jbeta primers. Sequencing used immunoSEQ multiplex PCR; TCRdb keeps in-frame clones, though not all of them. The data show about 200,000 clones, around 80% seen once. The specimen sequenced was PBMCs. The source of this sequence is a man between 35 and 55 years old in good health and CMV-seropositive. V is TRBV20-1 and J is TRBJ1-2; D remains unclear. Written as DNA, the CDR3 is TGCAGTGCTACCGACACGGATGGCTACACCTTC. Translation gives CSATDTDGYTF.